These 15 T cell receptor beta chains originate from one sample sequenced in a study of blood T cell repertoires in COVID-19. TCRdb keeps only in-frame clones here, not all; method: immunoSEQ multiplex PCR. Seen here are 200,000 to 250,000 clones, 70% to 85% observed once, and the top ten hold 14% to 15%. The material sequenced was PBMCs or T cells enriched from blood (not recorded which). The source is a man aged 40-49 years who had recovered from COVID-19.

CDR3 loop: CASSEALLGGHYGYTF. CDR3 DNA: TGTGCCAGCAGTGAAGCGCTTCTGGGAGGACACTATGGCTACACCTTC. The chain uses TRBV2 and TRBJ1-2; D unclear. Germline CDR1 reads SNHLY; CDR2 reads FYNNEI. CDR3 size: 16 residues. Trimming cost V 0 bases and J 3 bases, with 14 bases left between them.

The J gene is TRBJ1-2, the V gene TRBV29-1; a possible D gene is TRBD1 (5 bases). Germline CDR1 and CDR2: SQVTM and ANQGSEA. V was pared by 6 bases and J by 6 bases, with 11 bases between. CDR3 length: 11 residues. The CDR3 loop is CSVRRQHGYTF. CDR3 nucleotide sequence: TGCAGCGTCCGCCGACAGCATGGCTACACCTTC.

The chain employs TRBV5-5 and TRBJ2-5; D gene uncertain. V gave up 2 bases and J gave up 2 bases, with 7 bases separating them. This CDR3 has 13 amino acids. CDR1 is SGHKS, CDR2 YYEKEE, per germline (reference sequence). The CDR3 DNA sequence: TGTGCCAGCAGCTTCTACGTACAAGAGACCCAGTACTTC. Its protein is CASSFYVQETQYF.

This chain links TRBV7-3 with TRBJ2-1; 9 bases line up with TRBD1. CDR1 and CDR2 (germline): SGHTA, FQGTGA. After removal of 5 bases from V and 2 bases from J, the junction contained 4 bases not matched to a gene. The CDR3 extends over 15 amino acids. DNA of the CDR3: TGTGCCAGCAGCCCGACAGGGGGAGCCTACAATGAGCAGTTCTTC. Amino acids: CASSPTGGAYNEQFF.

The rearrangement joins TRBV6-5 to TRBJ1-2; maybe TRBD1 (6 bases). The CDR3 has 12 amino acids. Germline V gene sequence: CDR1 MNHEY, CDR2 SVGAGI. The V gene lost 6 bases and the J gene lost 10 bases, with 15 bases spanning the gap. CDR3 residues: CASSAGPGVYTF. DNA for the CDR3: TGTGCCAGCAGCGCCGGACCAGGGGTCTACACCTTC.

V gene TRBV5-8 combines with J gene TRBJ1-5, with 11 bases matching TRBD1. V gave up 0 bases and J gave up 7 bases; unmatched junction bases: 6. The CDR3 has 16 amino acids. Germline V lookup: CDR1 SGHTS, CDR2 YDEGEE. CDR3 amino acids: CASSLETGTGGQPQHF. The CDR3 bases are TGTGCCAGCAGCTTGGAAACCGGGACAGGGGGGCAGCCCCAGCATTTT.

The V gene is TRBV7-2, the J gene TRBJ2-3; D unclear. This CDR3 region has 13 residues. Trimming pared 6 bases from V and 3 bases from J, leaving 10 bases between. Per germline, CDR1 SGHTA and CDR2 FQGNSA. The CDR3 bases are TGTGCCAGCAGGGAGTCCTCAACAGATACGCAGTATTTT. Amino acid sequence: CASRESSTDTQYF.

The DNA for the CDR3 is TGTGCCAGTAGTCGCCAGAACTATGGCTACACCTTC. Translating it yields CASSRQNYGYTF. The chain employs TRBV19 and TRBJ1-2, with D unresolved. The ends were cut back, 5 bases at V and 2 bases at J, with 6 bases in the middle. CDR3 length: 12 amino acids. Germline assignment: CDR1 LNHDA and CDR2 SQIVND (reference sequence).

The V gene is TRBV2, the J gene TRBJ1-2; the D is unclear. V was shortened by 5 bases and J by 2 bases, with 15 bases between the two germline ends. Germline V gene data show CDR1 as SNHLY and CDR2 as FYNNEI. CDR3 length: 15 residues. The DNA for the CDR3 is TGTGCCAGCAGTATATATAGGGAGGAAAACTATGGCTACACCTTC. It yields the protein CASSIYREENYGYTF.

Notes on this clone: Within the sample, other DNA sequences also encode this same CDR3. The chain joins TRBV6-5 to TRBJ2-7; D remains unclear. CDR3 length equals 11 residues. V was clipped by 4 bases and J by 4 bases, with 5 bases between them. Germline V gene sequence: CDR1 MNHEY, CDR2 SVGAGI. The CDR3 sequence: CASSSPYEQYF. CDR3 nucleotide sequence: TGTGCCAGCAGTTCCCCTTACGAGCAGTACTTC.

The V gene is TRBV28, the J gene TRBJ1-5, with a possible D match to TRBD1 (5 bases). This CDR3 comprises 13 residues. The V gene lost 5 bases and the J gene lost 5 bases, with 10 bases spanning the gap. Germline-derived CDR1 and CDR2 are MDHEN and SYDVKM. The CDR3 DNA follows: TGTGCCAGCAGTACCGACAGTCATCAGCCCCAGCATTTT. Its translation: CASSTDSHQPQHF.

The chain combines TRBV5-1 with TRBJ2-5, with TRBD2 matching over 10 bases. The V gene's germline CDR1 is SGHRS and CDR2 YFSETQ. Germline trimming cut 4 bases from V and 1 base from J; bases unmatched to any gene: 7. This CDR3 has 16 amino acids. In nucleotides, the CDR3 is TGCGCCAGCAGCCTCATTAGCGGGGGGCCCCAAGAGACCCAGTACTTC. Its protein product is CASSLISGGPQETQYF.

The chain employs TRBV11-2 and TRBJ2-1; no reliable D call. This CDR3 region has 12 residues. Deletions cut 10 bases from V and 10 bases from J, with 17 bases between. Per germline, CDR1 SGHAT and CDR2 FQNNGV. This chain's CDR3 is CATALPTGEQFF. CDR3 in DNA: TGTGCCACCGCCCTCCCGACTGGGGAGCAGTTCTTC.

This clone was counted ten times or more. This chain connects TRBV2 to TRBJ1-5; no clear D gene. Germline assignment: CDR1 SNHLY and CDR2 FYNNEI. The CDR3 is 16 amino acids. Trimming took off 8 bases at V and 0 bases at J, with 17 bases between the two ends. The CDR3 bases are TGTGCCAGCTCCTCAAGAGGGCAGCATAGCAATCAGCCCCAGCATTTT. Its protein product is CASSSRGQHSNQPQHF.

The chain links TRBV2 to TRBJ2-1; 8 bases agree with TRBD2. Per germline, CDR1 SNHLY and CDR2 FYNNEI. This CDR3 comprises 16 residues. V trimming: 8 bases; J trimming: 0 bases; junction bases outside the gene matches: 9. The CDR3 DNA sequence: TGTGCCAGCTTGGGTAGCGGGGCCAGCTCCTACAATGAGCAGTTCTTC. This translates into CASLGSGASSYNEQFF.